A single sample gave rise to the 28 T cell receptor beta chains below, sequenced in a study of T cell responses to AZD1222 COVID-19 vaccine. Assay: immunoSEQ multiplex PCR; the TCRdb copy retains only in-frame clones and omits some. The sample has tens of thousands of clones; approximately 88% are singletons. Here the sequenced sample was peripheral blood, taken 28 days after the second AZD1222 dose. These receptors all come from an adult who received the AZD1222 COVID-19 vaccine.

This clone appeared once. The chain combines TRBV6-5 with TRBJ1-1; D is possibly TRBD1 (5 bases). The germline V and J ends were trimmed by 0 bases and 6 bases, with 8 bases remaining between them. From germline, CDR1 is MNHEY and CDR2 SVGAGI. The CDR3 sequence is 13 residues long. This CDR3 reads CASSYSGGSEAFF. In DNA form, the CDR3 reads TGTGCCAGCAGTTACTCGGGGGGGTCTGAAGCTTTCTTT.

CDR3 protein: CASRDRTGYGYTF. CDR3 nucleotide sequence: TGTGCCAGCAGGGATCGGACAGGGTATGGCTACACCTTC. J is TRBJ1-2 and V is TRBV28, with 8 bases identical to TRBD1. V trimming: 6 bases; J trimming: 5 bases; junction bases outside the gene matches: 5. Germline V gene data show CDR1 as MDHEN and CDR2 as SYDVKM. CDR3 length equals 13 residues.

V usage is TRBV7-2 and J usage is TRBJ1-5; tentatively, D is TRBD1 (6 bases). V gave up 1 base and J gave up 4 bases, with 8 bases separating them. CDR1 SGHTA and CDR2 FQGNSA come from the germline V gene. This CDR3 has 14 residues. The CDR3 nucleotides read TGTGCCAGCAGCTTAGGGGGGGCTAATCAGCCCCAGCATTTT. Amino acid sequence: CASSLGGANQPQHF.

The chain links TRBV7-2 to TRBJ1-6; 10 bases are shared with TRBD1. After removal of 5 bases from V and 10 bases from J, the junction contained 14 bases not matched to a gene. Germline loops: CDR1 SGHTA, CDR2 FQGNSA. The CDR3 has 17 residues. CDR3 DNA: TGTGCCAGCAGCCAAGGGGGGAGACAGGGGGCGCAGTCACCCCTCCACTTT. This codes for CASSQGGRQGAQSPLHF.

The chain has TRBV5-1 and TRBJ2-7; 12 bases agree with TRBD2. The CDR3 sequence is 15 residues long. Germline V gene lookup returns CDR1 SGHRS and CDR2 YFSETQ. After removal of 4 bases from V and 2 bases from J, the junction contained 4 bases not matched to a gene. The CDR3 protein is CASSPTSGGPYEQYF. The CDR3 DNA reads TGCGCCAGCAGCCCGACTAGCGGGGGCCCCTACGAGCAGTACTTC.

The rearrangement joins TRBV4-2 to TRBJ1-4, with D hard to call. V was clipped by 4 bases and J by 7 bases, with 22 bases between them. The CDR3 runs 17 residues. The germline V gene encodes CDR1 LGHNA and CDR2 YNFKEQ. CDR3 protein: CASSLVPFGPAGEKLFF. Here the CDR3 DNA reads TGTGCCAGCAGCCTAGTCCCCTTTGGACCGGCGGGTGAAAAACTGTTTTTT.

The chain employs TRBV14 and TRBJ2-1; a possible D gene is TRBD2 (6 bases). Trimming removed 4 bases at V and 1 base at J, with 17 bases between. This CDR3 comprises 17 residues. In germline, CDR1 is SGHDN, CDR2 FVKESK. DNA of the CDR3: TGTGCCAGCAGCCCCTCCCCGACTAGACTATCCTACAATGAGCAGTTCTTC. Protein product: CASSPSPTRLSYNEQFF.

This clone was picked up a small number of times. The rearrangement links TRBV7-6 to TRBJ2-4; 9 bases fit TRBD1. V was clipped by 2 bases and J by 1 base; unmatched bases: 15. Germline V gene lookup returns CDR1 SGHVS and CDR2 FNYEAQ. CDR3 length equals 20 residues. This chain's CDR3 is CASSLSGRWTGDEAKNIQYF. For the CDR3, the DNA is TGTGCCAGCAGCTTAAGTGGGAGGTGGACAGGGGATGAGGCCAAAAACATTCAGTACTTC.

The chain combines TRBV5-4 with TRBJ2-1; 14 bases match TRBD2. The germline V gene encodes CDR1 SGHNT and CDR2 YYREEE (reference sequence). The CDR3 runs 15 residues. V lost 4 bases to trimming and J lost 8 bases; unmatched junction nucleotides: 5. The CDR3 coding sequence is TGTGCCAGCAGCAGACTAGCGGGGGGGGTTGATGAGCAGTTCTTC. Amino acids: CASSRLAGGVDEQFF.

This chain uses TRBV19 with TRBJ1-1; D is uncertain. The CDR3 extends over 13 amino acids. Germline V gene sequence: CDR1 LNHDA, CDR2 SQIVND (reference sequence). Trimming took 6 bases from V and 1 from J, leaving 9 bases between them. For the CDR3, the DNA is TGTGCCAGTAGAGAGGGCGGGAACACTGAAGCTTTCTTT. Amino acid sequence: CASREGGNTEAFF. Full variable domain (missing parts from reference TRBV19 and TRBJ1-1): DGGITQSPKYLFRKEGQNVTLSCEQNLNHDAMYWYRQDPGQGLRLIYYSQIVNDFQKGDIAEGYSVSREKKESFPLTVTSAQKNPTAFYLCASREGGNTEAFFGQGTRLTVV.

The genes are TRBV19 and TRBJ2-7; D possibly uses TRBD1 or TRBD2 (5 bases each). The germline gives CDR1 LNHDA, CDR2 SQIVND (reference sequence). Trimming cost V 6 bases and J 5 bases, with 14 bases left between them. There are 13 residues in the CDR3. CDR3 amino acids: CASRPQGDHEQYF. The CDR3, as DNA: TGTGCCAGTAGACCCCAAGGGGACCACGAGCAGTACTTC.

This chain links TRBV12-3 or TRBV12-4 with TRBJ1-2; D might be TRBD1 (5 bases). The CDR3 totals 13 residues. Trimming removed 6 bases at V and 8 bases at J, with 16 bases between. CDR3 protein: CASRGTDIGGYTF. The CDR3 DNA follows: TGTGCCAGCAGGGGAACGGACATTGGCGGCTACACCTTC.

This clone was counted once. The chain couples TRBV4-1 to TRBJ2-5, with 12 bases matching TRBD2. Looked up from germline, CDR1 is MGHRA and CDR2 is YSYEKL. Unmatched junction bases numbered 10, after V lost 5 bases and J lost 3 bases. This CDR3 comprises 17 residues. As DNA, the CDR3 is TGCGCCAGCAGCTCACTCGATTGGACTAGCGGGGAAGAGACCCAGTACTTC. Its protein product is CASSSLDWTSGEETQYF.

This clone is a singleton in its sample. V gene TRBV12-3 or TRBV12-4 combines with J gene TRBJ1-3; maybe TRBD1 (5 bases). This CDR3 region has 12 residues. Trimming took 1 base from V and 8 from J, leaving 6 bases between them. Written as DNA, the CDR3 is TGTGCCAGCAGTTTAGGGGGGGACACCATATATTTT. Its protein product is CASSLGGDTIYF.

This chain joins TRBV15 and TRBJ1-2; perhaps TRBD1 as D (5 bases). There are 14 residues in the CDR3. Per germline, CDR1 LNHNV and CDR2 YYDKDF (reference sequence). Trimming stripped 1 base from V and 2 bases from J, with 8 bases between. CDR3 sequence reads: CATSRGGSNYGYTF. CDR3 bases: TGTGCCACCAGCAGAGGGGGGTCGAACTATGGCTACACCTTC. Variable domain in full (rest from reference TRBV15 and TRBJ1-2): DAMVIQNPRYQVTQFGKPVTLSCSQTLNHNVMYWYQQKSSQAPKLLFHYYDKDFNNEADTPDNFQSRRPNTSFCFLDIRSPGLGDTAMYLCATSRGGSNYGYTFGSGTRLTVV.

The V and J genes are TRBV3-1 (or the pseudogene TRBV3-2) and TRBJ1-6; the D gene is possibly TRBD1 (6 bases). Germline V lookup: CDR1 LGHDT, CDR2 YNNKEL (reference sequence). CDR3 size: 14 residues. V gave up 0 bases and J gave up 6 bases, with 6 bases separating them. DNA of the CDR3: TGTGCCAGCAGCCAAGACAGGGGTAATTCACCCCTCCACTTT. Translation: CASSQDRGNSPLHF.

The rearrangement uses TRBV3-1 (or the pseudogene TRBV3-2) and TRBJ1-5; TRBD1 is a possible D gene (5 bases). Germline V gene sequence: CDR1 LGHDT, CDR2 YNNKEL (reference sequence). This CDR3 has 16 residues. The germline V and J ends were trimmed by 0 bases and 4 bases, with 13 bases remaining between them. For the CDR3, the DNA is TGTGCCAGCAGCCAAGAAGGGCTTCCAGGGAATCAGCCCCAGCATTTT. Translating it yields CASSQEGLPGNQPQHF.

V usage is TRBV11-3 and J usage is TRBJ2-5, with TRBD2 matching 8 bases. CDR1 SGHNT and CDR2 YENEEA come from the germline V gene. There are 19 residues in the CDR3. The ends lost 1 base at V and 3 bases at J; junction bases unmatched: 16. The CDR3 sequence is CASSLGLGRVAGREETQYF. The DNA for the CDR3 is TGTGCCAGCAGCTTAGGTCTGGGACGAGTAGCGGGGAGAGAAGAGACCCAGTACTTC.

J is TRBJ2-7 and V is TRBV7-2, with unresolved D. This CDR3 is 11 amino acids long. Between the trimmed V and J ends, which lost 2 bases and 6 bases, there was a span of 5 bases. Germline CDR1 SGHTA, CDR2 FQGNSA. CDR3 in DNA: TGTGCCAGCAGCTTAATGTTCGAGCAGTACTTC. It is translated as CASSLMFEQYF.

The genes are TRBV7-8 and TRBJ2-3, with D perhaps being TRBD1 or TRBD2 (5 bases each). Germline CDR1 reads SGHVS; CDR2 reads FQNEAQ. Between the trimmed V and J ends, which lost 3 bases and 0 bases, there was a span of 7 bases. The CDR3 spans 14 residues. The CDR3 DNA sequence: TGTGCCAGCAGCTTTGGGGGTAGCACAGATACGCAGTATTTT. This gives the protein CASSFGGSTDTQYF. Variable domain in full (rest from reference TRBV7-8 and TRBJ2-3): GAGVSQSPRYKVAKRGQDVALRCDPISGHVSLFWYQQALGQGPEFLTYFQNEAQLDKSGLPSDRFFAERPEGSVSTLKIQRTQQEDSAVYLCASSFGGSTDTQYFGPGTRLTVL.

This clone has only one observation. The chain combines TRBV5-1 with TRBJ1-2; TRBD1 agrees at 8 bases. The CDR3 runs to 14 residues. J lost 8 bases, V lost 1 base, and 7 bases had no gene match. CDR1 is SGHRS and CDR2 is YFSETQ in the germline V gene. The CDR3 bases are TGCGCCAGCAGCTTGTTAGCAGGGGGCGGCGGCTACACCTTC. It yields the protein CASSLLAGGGGYTF.

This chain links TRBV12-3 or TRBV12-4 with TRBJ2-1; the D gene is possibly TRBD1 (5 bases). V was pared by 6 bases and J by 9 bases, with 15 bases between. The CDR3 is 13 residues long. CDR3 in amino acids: CASSLIQGIEQFF. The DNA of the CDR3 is TGTGCCAGCAGCCTAATCCAGGGCATTGAGCAGTTCTTC.

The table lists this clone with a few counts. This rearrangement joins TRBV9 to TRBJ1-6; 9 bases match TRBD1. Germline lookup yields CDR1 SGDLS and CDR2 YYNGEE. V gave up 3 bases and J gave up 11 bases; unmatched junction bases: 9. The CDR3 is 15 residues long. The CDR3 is CASSATGQGEPPLHF. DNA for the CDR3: TGTGCCAGCAGCGCGACGGGACAGGGTGAGCCACCCCTCCACTTT.

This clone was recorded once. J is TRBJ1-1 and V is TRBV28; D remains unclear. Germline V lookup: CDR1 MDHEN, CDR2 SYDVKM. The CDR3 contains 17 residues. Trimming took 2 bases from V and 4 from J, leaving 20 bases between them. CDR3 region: CASSLPGNYRVGTEAFF. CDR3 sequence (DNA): TGTGCCAGCAGTTTACCCGGGAATTATCGGGTGGGCACTGAAGCTTTCTTT. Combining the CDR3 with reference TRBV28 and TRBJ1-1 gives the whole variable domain DVKVTQSSRYLVKRTGEKVFLECVQDMDHENMFWYRQDPGLGLRLIYFSYDVKMKEKGDIPEGYSVSREKKERFSLILESASTNQTSMYLCASSLPGNYRVGTEAFFGQGTRLTVV.

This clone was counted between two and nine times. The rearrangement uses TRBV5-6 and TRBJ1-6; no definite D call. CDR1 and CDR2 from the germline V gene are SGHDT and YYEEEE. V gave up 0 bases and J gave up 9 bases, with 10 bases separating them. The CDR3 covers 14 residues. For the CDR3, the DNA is TGTGCCAGCAGCTTGGAACAAGGGATTTCACCCCTCCACTTT. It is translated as CASSLEQGISPLHF. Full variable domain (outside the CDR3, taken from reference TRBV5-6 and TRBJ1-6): DAGVTQSPTHLIKTRGQQVTLRCSPKSGHDTVSWYQQALGQGPQFIFQYYEEEERQRGNFPDRFSGHQFPNYSSELNVNALLLGDSALYLCASSLEQGISPLHFGNGTRLTVT.

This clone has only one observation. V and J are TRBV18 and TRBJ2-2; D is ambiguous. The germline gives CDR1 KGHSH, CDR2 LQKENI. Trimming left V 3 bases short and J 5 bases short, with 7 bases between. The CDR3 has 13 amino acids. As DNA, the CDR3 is TGTGCCAGCTCACCCGTTGAGACCGGGGAGCTGTTTTTT. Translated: CASSPVETGELFF. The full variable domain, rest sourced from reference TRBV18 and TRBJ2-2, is NAGVMQNPRHLVRRRGQEARLRCSPMKGHSHVYWYRQLPEEGLKFMVYLQKENIIDESGMPKERFSAEFPKEGPSILRIQQVVRGDSAAYFCASSPVETGELFFGEGSRLTVL.

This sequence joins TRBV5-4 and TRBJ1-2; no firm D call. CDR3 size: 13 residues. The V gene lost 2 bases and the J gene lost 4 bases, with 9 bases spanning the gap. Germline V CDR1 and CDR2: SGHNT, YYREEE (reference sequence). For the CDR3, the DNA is TGTGCCAGCAGCTTAGAAGGGCTCTATGGCTACACCTTC. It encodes CASSLEGLYGYTF.

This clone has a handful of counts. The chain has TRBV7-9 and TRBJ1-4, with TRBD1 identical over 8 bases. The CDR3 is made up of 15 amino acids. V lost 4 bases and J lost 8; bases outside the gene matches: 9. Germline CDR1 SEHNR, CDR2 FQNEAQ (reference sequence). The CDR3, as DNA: TGTGCCAGCAGCTCCGCGGGGAGGGACAGGGAAAAACTGTTTTTT. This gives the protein CASSSAGRDREKLFF.